The clone carrying this T cell receptor (beta chain) was seen more than once but under ten times. Antigen: not known. These data come from a study of tumor-infiltrating lymphocytes in localized non-small cell lung cancer. Study-wide context: Patients included smokers and never-smokers with various histologies, some sampled after neoadjuvant chemotherapy.

CDR1 and CDR2 from the germline V gene are SGHRS and YFSETQ. The CDR3 spans 12 residues. V dropped 7 bases and J dropped 5 bases, with 11 bases sitting between them. Study-wide findings and caveats: Different pieces of the same tissue went to different assays, confounding technical variation with intratumor heterogeneity. Immunotypes IM1 and IM2 had similar TCR-derived T-cell fractions.

Sequenced by immunoSEQ multiplex PCR; TCRdb stores in-frame clones only, minus some. The data show 15,000 or so clones, with roughly 40% seen just once and less than 20% held by the top ten. The receptor was isolated from a human donor with non-small cell lung cancer. This chain links TRBV5-1 with TRBJ2-3; D call uncertain. The sequenced material came from lung tumor tissue. CDR3 residues: CASAQFKDTQYF. The CDR3 coding sequence is TGCGCCAGCGCGCAGTTCAAAGATACGCAGTATTTT. The whole variable domain, remainder taken from reference TRBV5-1 and TRBJ2-3, is KAGVTQTPRYLIKTRGQQVTLSCSPISGHRSVSWYQQTPGQGLQFLFEYFSETQRNKGNFPGRFSGRQFSNSRSEMNVSTLELGDSALYLCASAQFKDTQYFGPGTRLTVL.